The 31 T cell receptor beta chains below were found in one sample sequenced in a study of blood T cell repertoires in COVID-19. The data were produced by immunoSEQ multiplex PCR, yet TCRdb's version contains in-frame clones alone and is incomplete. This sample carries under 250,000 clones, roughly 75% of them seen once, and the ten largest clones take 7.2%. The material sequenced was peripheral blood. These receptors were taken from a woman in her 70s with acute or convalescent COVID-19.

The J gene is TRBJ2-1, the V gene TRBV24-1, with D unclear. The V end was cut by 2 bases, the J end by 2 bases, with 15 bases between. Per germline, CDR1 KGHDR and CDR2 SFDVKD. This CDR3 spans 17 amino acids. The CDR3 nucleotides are TGTGCCACCAGTGATTCGGCAGGTCGCCTGACCTACAATGAGCAGTTCTTC. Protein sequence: CATSDSAGRLTYNEQFF.

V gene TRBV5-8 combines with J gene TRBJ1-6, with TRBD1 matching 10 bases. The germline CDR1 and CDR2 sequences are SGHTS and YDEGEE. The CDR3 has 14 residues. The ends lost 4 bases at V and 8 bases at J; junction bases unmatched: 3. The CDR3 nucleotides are TGTGCCAGCAGCAGGACAGGGGGGGATTCACCCCTCCACTTT. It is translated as CASSRTGGDSPLHF.

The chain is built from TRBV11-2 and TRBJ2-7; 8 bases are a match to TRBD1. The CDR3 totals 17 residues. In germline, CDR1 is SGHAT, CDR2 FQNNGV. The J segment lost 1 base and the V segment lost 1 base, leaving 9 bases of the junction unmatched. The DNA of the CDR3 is TGTGCCAGCAGCTTAGCGCGTTCCGGACAGGGATCCTACGAGCAGTACTTC. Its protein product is CASSLARSGQGSYEQYF.

CDR3 bases: TGCGCCAGCAGCCCTTACAGGGGACCCTACGAGCAGTACTTC. It translates to CASSPYRGPYEQYF. J is TRBJ2-7 and V is TRBV4-1, with TRBD1 identical over 7 bases. Germline trimming cut 4 bases from V and 2 bases from J; bases unmatched to any gene: 5. This CDR3 is 14 amino acids long. Germline V gives CDR1 MGHRA, CDR2 YSYEKL.

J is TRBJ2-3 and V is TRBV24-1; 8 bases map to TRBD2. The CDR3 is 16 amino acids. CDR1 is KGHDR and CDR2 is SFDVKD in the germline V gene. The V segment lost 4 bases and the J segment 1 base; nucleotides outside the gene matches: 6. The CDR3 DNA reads TGTGCCACCAGTGACTTAGGACTAGCAGGCACAGATACGCAGTATTTT. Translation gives CATSDLGLAGTDTQYF.

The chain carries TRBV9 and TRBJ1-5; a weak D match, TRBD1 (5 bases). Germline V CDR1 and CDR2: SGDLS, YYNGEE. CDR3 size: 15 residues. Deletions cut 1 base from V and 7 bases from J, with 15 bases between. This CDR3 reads CASSVNPTVGQPQHF. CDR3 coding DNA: TGTGCCAGCAGCGTAAATCCGACAGTTGGCCAGCCCCAGCATTTT.

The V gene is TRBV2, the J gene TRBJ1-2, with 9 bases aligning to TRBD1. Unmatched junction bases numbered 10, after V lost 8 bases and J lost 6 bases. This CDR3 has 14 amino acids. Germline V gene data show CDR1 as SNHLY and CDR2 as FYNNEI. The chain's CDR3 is CASRTRTGVDGYTF. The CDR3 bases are TGTGCCAGCCGCACTCGGACAGGGGTCGATGGCTACACCTTC.

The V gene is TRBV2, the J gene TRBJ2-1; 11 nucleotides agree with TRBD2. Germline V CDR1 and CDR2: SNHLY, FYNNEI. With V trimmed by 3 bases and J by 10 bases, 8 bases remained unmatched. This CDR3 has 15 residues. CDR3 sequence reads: CASSERLAGGGEQFF. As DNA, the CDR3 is TGTGCCAGCAGTGAGCGGCTAGCGGGGGGAGGAGAGCAGTTCTTC.

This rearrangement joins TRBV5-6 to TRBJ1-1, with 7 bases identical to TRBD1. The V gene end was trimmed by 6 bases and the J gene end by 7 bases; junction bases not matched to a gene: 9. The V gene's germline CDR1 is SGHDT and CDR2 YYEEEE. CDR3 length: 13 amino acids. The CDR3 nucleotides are TGTGCCAGCAACCTACAGGGGCCCTATGAAGCTTTCTTT. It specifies CASNLQGPYEAFF. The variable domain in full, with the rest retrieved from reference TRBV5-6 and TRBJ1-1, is DAGVTQSPTHLIKTRGQQVTLRCSPKSGHDTVSWYQQALGQGPQFIFQYYEEEERQRGNFPDRFSGHQFPNYSSELNVNALLLGDSALYLCASNLQGPYEAFFGQGTRLTVV.

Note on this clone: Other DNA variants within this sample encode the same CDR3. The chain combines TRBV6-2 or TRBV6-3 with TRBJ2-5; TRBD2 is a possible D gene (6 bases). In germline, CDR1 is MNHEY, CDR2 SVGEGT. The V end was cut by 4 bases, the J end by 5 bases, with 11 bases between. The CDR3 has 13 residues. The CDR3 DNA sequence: TGTGCCAGCAGTTTTCCGGGGGTTGAGACCCAGTACTTC. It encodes CASSFPGVETQYF.

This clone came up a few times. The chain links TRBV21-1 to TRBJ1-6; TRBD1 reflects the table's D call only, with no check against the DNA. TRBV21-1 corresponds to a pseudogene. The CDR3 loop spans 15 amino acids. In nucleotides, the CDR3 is TGTGCCAGCAGCAAAGATCGGGACAGGGTGACACCCCTCCACTTT. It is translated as CASSKDRDRVTPLHF.

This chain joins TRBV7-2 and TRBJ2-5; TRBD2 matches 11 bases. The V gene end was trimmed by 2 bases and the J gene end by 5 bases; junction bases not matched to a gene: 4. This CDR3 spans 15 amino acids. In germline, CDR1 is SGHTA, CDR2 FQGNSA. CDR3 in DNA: TGTGCCAGCAGCTTAAGAGGACTAGCGGGCGAGACCCAGTACTTC. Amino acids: CASSLRGLAGETQYF.

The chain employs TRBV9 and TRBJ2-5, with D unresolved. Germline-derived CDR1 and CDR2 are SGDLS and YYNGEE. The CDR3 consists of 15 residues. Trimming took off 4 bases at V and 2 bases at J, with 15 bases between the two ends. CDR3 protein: CASSPRQSPQETQYF. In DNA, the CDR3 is TGTGCCAGCAGCCCCCGACAAAGTCCACAAGAGACCCAGTACTTC. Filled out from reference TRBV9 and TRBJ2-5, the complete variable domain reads DSGVTQTPKHLITATGQRVTLRCSPRSGDLSVYWYQQSLDQGLQFLIQYYNGEERAKGNILERFSAQQFPDLHSELNLSSLELGDSALYFCASSPRQSPQETQYFGPGTRLLVL.

The CDR3 DNA follows: TGTGCCAGCAGTTACTCGGGACAGGGGTTGGATGAGCAGTTCTTC. Protein product: CASSYSGQGLDEQFF. J is TRBJ2-1 and V is TRBV6-5; 10 nucleotides match TRBD1. The CDR3 has 15 amino acids. Looked up from germline, CDR1 is MNHEY and CDR2 is SVGAGI. Trimming at V came to 0 bases and at J to 8 bases, leaving 4 bases not matched to a gene.

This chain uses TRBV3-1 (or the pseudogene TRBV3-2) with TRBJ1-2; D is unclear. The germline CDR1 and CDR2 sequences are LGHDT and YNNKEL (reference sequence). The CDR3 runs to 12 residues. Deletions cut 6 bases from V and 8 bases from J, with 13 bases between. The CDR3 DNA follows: TGTGCCAGCAGTCGGGAACTTGAAGGCTACACCTTC. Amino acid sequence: CASSRELEGYTF.

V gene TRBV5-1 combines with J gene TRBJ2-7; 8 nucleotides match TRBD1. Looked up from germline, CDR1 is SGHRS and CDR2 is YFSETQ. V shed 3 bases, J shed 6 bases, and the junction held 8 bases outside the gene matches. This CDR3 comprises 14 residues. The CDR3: CASSSYDRGPEQYF. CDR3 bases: TGCGCCAGCAGCTCCTATGACAGGGGCCCCGAGCAGTACTTC.

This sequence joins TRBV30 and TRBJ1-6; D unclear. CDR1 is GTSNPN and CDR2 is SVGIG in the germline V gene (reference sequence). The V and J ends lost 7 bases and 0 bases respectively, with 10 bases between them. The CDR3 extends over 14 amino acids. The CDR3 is CALRQSSYNSPLHF. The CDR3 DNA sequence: TGTGCCTTACGCCAGTCCTCCTATAATTCACCCCTCCACTTT.

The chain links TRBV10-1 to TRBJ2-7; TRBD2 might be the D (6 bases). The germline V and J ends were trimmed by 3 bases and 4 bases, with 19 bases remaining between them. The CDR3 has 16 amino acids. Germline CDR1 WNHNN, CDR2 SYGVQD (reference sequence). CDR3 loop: CASSDRSTGLPYEQYV. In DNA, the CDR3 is TGCGCCAGCAGTGATAGGTCCACGGGACTCCCATACGAGCAGTACGTC.

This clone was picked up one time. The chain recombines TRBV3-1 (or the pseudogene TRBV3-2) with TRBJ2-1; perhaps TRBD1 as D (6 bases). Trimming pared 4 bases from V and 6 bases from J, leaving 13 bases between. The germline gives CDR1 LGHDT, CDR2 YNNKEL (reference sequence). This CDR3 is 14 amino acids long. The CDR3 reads CASSPGWGLNEQFF. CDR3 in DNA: TGTGCCAGCAGCCCCGGGTGGGGGCTCAATGAGCAGTTCTTC.

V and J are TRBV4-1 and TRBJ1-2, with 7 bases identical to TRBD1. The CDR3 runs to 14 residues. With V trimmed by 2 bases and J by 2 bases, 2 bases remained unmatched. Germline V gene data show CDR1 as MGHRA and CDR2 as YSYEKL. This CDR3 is CASSQSRGNYGYTF. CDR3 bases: TGCGCCAGCAGCCAATCCAGGGGGAACTATGGCTACACCTTC.

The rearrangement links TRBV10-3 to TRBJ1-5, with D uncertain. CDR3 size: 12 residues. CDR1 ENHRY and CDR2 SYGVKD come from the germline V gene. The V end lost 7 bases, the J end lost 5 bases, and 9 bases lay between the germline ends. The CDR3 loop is CAITQEDQPQHF. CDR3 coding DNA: TGTGCCATCACCCAGGAAGATCAGCCCCAGCATTTT.

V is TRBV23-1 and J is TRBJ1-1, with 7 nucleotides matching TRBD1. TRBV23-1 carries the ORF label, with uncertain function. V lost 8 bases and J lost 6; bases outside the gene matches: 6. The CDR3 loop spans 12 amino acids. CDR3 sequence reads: CASGTGEAEAFF. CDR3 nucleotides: TGCGCCAGCGGAACAGGGGAGGCTGAAGCTTTCTTT.

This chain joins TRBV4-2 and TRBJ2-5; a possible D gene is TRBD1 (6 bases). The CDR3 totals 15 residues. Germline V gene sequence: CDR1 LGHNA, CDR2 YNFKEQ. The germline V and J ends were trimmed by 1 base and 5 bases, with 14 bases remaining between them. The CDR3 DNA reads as TGTGCCAGCAGCCAAGGTTTCAGGGGAAGGGAGACCCAGTACTTC. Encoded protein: CASSQGFRGRETQYF.

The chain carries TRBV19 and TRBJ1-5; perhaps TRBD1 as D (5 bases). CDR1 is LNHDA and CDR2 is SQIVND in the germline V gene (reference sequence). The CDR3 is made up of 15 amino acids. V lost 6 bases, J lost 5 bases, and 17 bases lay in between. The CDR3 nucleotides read TGTGCCAGTAGATCAAGGGGAAATGGGGATCAGCCCCAGCATTTT. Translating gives CASRSRGNGDQPQHF.

CDR3 nucleotides: TGCGCCAGCAGCATTGGACTAGCGGGGGTACAAGGGACAGATACGCAGTATTTT. The encoded protein is CASSIGLAGVQGTDTQYF. The chain has TRBV5-1 and TRBJ2-3; 13 bases fit TRBD2. After removal of 4 bases from V and 3 bases from J, the junction contained 11 bases not matched to a gene. The germline CDR1 and CDR2 sequences are SGHRS and YFSETQ. The CDR3 covers 18 residues.

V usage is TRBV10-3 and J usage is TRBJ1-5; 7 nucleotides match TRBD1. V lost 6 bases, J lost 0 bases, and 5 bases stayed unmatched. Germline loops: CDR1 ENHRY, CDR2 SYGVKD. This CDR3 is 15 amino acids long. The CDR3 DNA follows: TGTGCCATCAGCGCTGGACAGGATAGCAATCAGCCCCAGCATTTT. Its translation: CAISAGQDSNQPQHF.

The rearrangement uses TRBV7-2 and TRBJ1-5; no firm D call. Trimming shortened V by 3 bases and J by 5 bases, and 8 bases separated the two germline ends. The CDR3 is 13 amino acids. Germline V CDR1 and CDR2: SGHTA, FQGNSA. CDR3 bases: TGTGCCAGCAGCTTTTCAAGCGATCAGCCCCAGCATTTT. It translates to CASSFSSDQPQHF.

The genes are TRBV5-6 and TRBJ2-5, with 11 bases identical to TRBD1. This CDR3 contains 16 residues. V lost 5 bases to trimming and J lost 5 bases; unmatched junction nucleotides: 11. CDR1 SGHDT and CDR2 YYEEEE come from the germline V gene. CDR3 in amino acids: CASSSGTGGRSETQYF. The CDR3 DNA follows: TGTGCCAGCAGTTCCGGGACAGGGGGTCGGTCGGAGACCCAGTACTTC.

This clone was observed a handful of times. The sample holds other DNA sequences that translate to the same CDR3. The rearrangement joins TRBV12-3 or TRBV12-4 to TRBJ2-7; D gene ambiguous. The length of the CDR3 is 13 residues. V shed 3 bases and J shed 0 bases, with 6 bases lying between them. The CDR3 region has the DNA TGTGCCAGCAGTTTGCGAAGCTCCTACGAGCAGTACTTC. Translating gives CASSLRSSYEQYF.

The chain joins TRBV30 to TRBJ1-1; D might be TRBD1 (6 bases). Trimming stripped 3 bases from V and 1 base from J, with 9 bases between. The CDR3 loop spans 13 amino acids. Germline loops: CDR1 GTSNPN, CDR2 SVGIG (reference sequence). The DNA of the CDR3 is TGTGCCTGGAGCGGGGGGGCGAACACTGAAGCTTTCTTT. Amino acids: CAWSGGANTEAFF.

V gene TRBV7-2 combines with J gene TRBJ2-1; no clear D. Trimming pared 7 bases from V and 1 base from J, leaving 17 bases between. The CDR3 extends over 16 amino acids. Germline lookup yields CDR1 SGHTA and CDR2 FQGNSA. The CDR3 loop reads CASNSPSAASYNEQFF. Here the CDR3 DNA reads TGTGCCAGCAACTCACCGTCCGCGGCATCCTACAATGAGCAGTTCTTC.